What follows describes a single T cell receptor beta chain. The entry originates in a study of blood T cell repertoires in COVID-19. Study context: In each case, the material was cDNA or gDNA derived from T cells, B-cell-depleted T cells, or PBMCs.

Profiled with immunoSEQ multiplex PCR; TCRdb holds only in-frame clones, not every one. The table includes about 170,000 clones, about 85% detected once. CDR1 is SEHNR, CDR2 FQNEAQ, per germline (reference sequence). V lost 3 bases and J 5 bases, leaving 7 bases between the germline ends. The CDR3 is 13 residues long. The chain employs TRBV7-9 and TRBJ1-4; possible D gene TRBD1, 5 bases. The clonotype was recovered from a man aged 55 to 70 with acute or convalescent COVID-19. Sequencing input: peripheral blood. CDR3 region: CASSFRANEKLFF. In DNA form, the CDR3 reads TGTGCCAGCAGCTTCAGGGCCAATGAAAAACTGTTTTTT.